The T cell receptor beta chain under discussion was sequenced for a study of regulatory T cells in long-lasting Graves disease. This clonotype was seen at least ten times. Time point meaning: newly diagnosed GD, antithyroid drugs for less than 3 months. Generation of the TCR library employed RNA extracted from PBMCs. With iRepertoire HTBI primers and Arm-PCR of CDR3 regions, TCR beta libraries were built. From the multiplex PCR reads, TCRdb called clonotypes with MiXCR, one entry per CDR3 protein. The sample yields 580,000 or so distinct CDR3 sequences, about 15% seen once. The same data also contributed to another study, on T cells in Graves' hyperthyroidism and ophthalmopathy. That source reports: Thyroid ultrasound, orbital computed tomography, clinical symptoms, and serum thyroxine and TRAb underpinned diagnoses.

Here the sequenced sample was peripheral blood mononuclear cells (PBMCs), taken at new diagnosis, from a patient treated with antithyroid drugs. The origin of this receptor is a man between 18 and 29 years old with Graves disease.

The CDR3: CASSLLDRGYEQYF. CDR3 DNA: TGTGCCAGCAGTTTACTGGACAGGGGCTACGAGCAGTACTTC. This chain uses TRBV7-2 with TRBJ2-7, with 9 bases fitting TRBD1. Germline CDR1 SGHTA, CDR2 FQGNSA. The length of the CDR3 is 14 residues. V was clipped by 6 bases and J by 3 bases; unmatched bases: 6.